Included here is one T cell receptor (beta chain) sequence, with context. Authors' methods: Amplified reference gene primers provided the basis for estimating nucleated cell counts. Repertoires were generated with immunoSEQ multiplex PCR, while TCRdb's copy carries only in-frame clones and drops some. The V and J calls and clone size were taken over from that table, and D and trimming were inferred from the DNA. The sample lists about 220,000 clones, roughly four fifths seen once, with 4% to 5% in the top ten. This record belongs to a study of blood T cell repertoires in COVID-19. Whole-study context: Material from acute and convalescent COVID-19 was sourced from the United States, Italy and Spain. T cells, B-cell-depleted T cells, or PBMCs supplied cDNA or gDNA.

This CDR3 comprises 15 residues. Trimming took off 4 bases at V and 4 bases at J, with 14 bases between the two ends. The V gene's germline CDR1 is SGHNT and CDR2 YYREEE (reference sequence). The gene calls are TRBV5-4 and TRBJ2-2; D is perhaps TRBD2 (5 bases). The material sequenced was peripheral blood. This sequence was found in a woman aged 65 to 85 with acute or convalescent COVID-19. For the CDR3, the DNA is TGTGCCAGCAGCATACCTACAGCGGTCACCGGGGAGCTGTTTTTT. Protein sequence: CASSIPTAVTGELFF.